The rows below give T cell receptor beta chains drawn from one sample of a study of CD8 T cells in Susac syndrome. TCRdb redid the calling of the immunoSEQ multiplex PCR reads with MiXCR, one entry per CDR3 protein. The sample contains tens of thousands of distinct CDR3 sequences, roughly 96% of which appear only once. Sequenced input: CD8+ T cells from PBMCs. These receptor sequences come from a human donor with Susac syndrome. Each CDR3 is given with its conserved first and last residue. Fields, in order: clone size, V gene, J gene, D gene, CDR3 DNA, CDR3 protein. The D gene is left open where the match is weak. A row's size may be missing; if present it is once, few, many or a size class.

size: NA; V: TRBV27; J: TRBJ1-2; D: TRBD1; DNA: TGTGCCAGCAGCCTACAGGGGGGGGACTATGGCTACACCTTC; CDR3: CASSLQGGDYGYTF
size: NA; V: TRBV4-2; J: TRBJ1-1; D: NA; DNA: TGTGCCAGCAGCCAGGGGAGCTCTGAAGCTTTCTTT; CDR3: CASSQGSSEAFF
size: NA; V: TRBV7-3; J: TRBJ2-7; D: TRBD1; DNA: TGTGCCAGCAGCTTAGGGACAGGGACCGAGCAGTACTTC; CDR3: CASSLGTGTEQYF
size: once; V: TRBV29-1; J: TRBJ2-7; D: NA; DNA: TGCAGCGTTCTTCGGGGGGCCTCCTACGAGCAGTACTTC; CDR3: CSVLRGASYEQYF
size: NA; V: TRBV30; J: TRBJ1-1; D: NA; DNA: TGTGCCTGCCAATACGAGGGGATCACTGAAGCTTTCTTT; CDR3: CACQYEGITEAFF
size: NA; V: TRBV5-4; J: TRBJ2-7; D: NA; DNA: TGTGCCAGCAGCTTGGGACTCACGGACGGGGAGCAGTACTTC; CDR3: CASSLGLTDGEQYF
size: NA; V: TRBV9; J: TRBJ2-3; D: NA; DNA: TGTGCCAGCACCGAGCAGCTCACAGATACGCAGTATTTT; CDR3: CASTEQLTDTQYF
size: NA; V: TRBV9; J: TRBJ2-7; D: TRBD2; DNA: TGTGCCAGCAGCGTAGCGGGGGGTCCCGGCGAGCAGTACTTC; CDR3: CASSVAGGPGEQYF
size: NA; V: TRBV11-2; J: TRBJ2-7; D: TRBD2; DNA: TGTGCCAGCAGCTGGAGCGGGGTGAGCTCCTACGAGCAGTACTTC; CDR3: CASSWSGVSSYEQYF
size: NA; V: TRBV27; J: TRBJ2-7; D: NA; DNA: TGTGCCAGCAGTCCACGACGGTCTCCTAACGAGCAGTACTTC; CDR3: CASSPRRSPNEQYF
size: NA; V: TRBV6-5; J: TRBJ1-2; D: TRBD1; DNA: TGTGCCAGCAGTTATGGTCCGGGACAGGGGGCTGAAGGCTACACCTTC; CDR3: CASSYGPGQGAEGYTF
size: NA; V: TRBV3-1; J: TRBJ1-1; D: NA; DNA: TGTGCCAGCAGCCACCGTCGGGGGAACACTGAAGCTTTCTTT; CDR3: CASSHRRGNTEAFF
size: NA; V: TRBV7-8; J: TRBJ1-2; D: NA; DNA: TGTGCCAGCAGCCCCGGGCCCCCCACCCTCTATGGCTACACCTTC; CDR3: CASSPGPPTLYGYTF
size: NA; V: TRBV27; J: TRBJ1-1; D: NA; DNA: TGTGCCAGCAGTTTATCGGGCAGGAACACTGAAGCTTTCTTT; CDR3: CASSLSGRNTEAFF
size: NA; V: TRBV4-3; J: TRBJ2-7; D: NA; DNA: TGCGCCAGCAGCCACAAAGTGGCCGGCGAGCAGTACTTC; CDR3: CASSHKVAGEQYF
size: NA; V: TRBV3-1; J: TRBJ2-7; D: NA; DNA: TGTGCCAGCAGCCAAGACAGAGGGGGACTCGAGCAGTACTTC; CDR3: CASSQDRGGLEQYF
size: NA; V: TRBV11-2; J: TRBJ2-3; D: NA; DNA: TGTGCCAGCAGCCAGAGTGGGGGGGATACGCAGTATTTT; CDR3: CASSQSGGDTQYF
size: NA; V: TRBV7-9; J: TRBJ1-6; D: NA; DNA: TGTGCCAGCAGCTTAGATGGGGGGCTTTCACCCCTCCACTTT; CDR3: CASSLDGGLSPLHF
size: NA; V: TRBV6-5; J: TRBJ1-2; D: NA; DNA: TGTGCCAGCAGCTCCGGGACAAACTATGGCTACACCTTC; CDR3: CASSSGTNYGYTF
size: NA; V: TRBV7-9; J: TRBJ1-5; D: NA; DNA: TGTGCCAGCAGCCCTATGGGGGGGCGCAATCAGCCCCAGCATTTT; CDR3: CASSPMGGRNQPQHF
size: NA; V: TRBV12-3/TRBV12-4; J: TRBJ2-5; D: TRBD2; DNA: TGTGCCAGCAGTTTCGGAGCGGGGGGAGAGACCCAGTACTTC; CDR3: CASSFGAGGETQYF
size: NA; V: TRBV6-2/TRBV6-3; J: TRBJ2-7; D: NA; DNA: TGTGCCAGCAGTTACCAGTGGAGCTCCTACGAGCAGTACTTC; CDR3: CASSYQWSSYEQYF
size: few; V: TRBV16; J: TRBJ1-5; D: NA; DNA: TGTGCCAGCAGCCAAGATTGGGGTGGCAATCAGCCCCAGCATTTT; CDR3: CASSQDWGGNQPQHF
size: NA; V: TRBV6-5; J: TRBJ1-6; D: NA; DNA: TGTGCCAGCAGTTACTCTTCCCCGACGGGGTGGTCCTATAATTCACCCCTCCACTTT; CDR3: CASSYSSPTGWSYNSPLHF
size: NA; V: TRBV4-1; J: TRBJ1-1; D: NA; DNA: TGCGCCAGCAGCCAGGGGAACACTGAAGCTTTCTTT; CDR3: CASSQGNTEAFF
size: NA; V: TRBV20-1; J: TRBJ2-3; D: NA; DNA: TGCAGCCTAGACGGAGACACAGATACGCAGTATTTT; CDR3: CSLDGDTDTQYF
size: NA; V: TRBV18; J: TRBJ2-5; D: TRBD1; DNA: TGTGCCAGCTCACCAACCGGGACAGGGGGCCAAGAGACCCAGTACTTC; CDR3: CASSPTGTGGQETQYF
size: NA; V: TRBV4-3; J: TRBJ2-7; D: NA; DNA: TGCGCCAGCAGCCAAGCCCTGCTCAACTACGAGCAGTACTTC; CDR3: CASSQALLNYEQYF
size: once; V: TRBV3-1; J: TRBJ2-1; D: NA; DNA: TGTGCCAGCAGCCAAGGCCGAAACAATGAGCAGTTCTTC; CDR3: CASSQGRNNEQFF
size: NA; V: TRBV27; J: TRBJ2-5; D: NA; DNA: TGTGCCAGCCGCAAGGGAATGGAGACCCAGTACTTC; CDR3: CASRKGMETQYF
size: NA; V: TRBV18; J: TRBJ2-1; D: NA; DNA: TGTGCCAGCTCGACCGGGAGCAGCAATGAGCAGTTCTTC; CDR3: CASSTGSSNEQFF
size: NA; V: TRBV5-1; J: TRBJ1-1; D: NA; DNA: TGCGCCAGCAGCTTATTGGGAGGGGACATCCTGAACACTGAAGCTTTCTTT; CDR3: CASSLLGGDILNTEAFF
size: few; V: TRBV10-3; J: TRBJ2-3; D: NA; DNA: TGTGCCACCGGTCCAGGGACAGATACGCAGTATTTT; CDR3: CATGPGTDTQYF